This T cell receptor (beta chain) was identified during a study of cytomegalovirus exposure and HLA in healthy donors. The CDR3 is made up of 14 amino acids. Trimming cost V 2 bases and J 8 bases; bases outside gene matches: 8. CDR1 SNHLY and CDR2 FYNNEI come from the germline V gene. Comments on this clone: The antigen is not known.

Study-level points and caveats: It was reported that the classifier diagnosed cytomegalovirus status with high specificity and sensitivity in both the original and validation cohorts. A later analysis found TCR association rates differed by HLA locus, highest for DRB1 and lowest for HLA-C.

Use of 60 Vbeta and 13 Jbeta primers characterized the PCR. TCRdb's copy holds only in-frame clones and misses some; the assay was immunoSEQ multiplex PCR. The data contain approximately 130,000 clones, about 61% of them singletons. This receptor was identified in a woman between 40 and 55 years old in good health and CMV-seronegative. Input material: PBMCs. The rearrangement uses TRBV2 and TRBJ1-2; TRBD1 agrees at 7 bases. CDR3: CASSESRGRRGYTF. The CDR3 DNA reads TGTGCCAGCAGTGAATCGAGGGGGCGGAGGGGCTACACCTTC.